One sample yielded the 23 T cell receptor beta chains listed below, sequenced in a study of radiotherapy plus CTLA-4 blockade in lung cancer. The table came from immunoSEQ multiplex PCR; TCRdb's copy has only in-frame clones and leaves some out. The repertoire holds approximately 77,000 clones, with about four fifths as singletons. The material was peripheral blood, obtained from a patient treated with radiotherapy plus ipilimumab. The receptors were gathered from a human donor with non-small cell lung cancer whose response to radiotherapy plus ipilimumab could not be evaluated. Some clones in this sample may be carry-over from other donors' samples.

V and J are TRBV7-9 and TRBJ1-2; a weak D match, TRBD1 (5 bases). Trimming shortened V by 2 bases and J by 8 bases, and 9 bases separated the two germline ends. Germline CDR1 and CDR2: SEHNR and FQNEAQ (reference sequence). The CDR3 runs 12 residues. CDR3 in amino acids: CASSLQGAGYTF. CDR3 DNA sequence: TGTGCCAGCAGCTTACAAGGGGCCGGCTACACCTTC. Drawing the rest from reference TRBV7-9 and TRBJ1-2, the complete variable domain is DTGVSQNPRHKITKRGQNVTFRCDPISEHNRLYWYRQTLGQGPEFLTYFQNEAQLEKSRLLSDRFSAERPKGSFSTLEIQRTEQGDSAMYLCASSLQGAGYTFGSGTRLTVV.

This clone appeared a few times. The DNA for the CDR3 is TGTGCCAGCAGTTTATCGGCGGGGGCTGCCTACAATGAGCAGTTCTTC. This encodes CASSLSAGAAYNEQFF. The gene calls are TRBV27 and TRBJ2-1; D perhaps matches TRBD2 (7 bases). V was clipped by 0 bases and J by 2 bases, with 11 bases between them. Germline CDR1 and CDR2: MNHEY and SMNVEV (reference sequence). The CDR3 totals 16 residues.

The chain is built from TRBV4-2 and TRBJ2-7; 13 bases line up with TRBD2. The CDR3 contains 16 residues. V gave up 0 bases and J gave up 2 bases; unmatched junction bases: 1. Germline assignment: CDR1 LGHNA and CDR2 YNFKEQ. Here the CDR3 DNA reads TGTGCCAGCAGCCAAGATGGGACTAGCGGGGCCTACGAGCAGTACTTC. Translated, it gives CASSQDGTSGAYEQYF.

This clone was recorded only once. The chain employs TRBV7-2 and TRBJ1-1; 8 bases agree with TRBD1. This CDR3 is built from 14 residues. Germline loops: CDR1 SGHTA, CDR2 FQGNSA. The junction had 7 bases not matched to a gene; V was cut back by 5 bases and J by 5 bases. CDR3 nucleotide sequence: TGTGCCAGCAGCCCGGACAGGGAGAGTACTGAAGCTTTCTTT. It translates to CASSPDRESTEAFF. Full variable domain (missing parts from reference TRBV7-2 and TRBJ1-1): GAGVSQSPSNKVTEKGKDVELRCDPISGHTALYWYRQSLGQGLEFLIYFQGNSAPDKSGLPSDRFSAERTGGSVSTLTIQRTQQEDSAVYLCASSPDRESTEAFFGQGTRLTVV.

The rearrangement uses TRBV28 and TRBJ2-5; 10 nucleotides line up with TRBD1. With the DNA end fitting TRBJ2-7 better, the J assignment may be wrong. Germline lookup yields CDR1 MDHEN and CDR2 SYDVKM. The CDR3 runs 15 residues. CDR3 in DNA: TGTGCCAGCAGTTCGGACAGGGGGATCGGGTACGAGCAGTACTTC. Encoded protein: CASSSDRGIGYEQYF.

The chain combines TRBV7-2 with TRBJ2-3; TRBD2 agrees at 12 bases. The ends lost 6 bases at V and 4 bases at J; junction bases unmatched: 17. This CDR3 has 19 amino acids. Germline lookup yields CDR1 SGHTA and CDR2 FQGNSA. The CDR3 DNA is TGTGCCAGCAGTCCTCACCTAGCGGGGGGGCCCCTTGGGGCAGATACGCAGTATTTT. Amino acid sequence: CASSPHLAGGPLGADTQYF.

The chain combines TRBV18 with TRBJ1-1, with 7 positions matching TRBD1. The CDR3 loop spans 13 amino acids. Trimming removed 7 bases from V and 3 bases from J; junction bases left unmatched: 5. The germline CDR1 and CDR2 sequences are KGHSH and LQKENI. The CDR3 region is CASLTGMDTEAFF. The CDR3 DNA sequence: TGTGCCAGCTTGACAGGGATGGACACTGAAGCTTTCTTT.

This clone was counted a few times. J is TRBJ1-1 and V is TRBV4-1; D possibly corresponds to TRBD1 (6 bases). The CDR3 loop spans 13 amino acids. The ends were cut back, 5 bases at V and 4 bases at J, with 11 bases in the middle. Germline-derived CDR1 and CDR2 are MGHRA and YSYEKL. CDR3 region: CASSEQGGTEAFF. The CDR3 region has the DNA TGCGCCAGCAGCGAACAGGGTGGCACTGAAGCTTTCTTT.

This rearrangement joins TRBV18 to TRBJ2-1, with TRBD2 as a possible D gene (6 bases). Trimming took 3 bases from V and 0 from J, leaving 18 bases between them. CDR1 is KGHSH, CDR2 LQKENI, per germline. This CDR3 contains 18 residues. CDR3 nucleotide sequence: TGTGCCAGCTCACCGCAACTTCGGGACTCCAGCTCCTACAATGAGCAGTTCTTC. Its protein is CASSPQLRDSSSYNEQFF.

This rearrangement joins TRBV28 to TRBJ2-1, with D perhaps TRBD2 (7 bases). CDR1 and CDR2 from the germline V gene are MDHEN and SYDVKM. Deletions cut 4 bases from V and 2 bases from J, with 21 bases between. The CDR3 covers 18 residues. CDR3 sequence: CASSSPSPRGGAYNEQFF. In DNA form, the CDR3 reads TGTGCCAGCAGTTCCCCAAGCCCAAGAGGGGGGGCCTACAATGAGCAGTTCTTC.

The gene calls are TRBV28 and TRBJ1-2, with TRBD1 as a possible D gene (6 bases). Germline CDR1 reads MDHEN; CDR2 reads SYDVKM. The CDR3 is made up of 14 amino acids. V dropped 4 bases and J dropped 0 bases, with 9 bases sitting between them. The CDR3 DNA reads TGTGCCAGCAGTTCGGGGGGCACTAACTATGGCTACACCTTC. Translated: CASSSGGTNYGYTF.

The CDR3 spells CASTLSIGELFF. The DNA of the CDR3 is TGTGCCAGCACCCTATCCATCGGGGAGCTGTTTTTT. This rearrangement joins TRBV6-1 to TRBJ2-2; D gene unclear. The V and J ends lost 7 bases and 7 bases respectively, with 10 bases between them. The CDR3 sequence is 12 residues long. From germline, CDR1 is MNHNS and CDR2 SASEGT.

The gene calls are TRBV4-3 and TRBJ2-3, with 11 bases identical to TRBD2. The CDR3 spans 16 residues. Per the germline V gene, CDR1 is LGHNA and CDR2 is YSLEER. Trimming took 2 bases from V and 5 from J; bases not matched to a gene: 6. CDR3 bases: TGCGCCAGCAGCCAACTTAGCGGGGGGGCCGGAGATACGCAGTATTTT. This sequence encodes CASSQLSGGAGDTQYF.

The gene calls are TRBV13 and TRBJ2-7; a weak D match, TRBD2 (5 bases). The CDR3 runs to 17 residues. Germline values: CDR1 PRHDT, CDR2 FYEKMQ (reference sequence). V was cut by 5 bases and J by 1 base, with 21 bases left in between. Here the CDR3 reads CASSRRPSASSSYEQYF. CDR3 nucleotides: TGTGCCAGCAGCCGCCGACCCTCTGCTAGCTCTTCCTACGAGCAGTACTTC.

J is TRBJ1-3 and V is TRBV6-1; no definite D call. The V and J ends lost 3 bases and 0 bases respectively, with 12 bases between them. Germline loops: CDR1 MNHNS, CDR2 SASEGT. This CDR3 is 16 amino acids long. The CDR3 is CASSDLAGSSGNTIYF. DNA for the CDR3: TGTGCCAGCAGTGATTTGGCAGGCAGCTCTGGAAACACCATATATTTT.

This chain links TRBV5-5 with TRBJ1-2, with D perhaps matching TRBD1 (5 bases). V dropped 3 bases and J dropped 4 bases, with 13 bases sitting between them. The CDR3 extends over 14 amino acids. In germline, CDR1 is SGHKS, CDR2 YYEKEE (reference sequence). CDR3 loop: CASSSKTDSYGYTF. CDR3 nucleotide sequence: TGTGCCAGCAGCTCCAAGACAGACTCCTATGGCTACACCTTC.

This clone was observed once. DNA of the CDR3: TGTGCCAGCAGTGAAGCTAGGCTCCGGGGGACAGTAGACTCTGGAAACACCATATATTTT. Translating it yields CASSEARLRGTVDSGNTIYF. V and J are TRBV6-1 and TRBJ1-3, with 7 positions matching TRBD1. This CDR3 region has 20 residues. Germline lookup yields CDR1 MNHNS and CDR2 SASEGT. J gave up 0 bases and V 0 bases, and 14 bases lay outside the gene matches.

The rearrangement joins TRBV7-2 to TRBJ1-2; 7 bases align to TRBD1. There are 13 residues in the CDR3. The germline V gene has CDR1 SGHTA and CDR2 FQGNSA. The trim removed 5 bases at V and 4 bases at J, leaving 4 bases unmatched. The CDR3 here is CASSVGQPYGYTF. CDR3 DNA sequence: TGTGCCAGCAGCGTGGGACAGCCCTATGGCTACACCTTC.

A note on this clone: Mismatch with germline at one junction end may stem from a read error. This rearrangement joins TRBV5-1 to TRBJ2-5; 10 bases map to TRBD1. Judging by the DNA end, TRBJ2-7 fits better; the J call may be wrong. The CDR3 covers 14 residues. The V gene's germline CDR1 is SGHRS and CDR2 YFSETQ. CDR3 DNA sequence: TGCGCCGGCAGCTTCGGGACAGGGGTCCACGAGCAGTACTTC. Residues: CAGSFGTGVHEQYF.

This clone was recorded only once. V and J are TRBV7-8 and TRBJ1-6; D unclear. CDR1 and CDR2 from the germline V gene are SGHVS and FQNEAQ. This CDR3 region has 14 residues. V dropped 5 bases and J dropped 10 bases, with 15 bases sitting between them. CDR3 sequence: CASSPGGVRSPLHF. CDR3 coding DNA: TGTGCCAGCAGCCCGGGCGGGGTTCGGTCACCCCTCCACTTT.

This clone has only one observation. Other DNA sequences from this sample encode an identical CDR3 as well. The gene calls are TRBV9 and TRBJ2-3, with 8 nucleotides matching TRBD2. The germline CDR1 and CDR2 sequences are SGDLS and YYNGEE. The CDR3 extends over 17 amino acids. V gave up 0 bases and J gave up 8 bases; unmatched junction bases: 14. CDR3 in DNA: TGTGCCAGCAGCGTAGCGCCAAGCGGGGGCCCCCGAGGTACGCAGTATTTT. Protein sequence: CASSVAPSGGPRGTQYF.

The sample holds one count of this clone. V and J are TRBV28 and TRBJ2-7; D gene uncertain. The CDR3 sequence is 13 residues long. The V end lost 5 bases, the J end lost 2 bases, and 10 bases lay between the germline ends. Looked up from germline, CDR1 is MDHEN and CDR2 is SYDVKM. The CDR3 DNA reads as TGTGCCAGCAGTCCCACAGATACCTACGAGCAGTACTTC. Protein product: CASSPTDTYEQYF.

In DNA, the CDR3 is TGTGCCAGCAGCTCGGGACAGGGGAGATACGAGCAGTACTTC. This sequence encodes CASSSGQGRYEQYF. This chain links TRBV11-2 with TRBJ2-7; 10 bases agree with TRBD1. Germline CDR1 SGHAT, CDR2 FQNNGV. The CDR3 contains 14 residues. J gave up 4 bases and V 4 bases, and 4 bases lay outside the gene matches.